The clone carrying this T cell receptor beta chain was seen just once. Its specificity is unknown. How the authors handled the data: ImmunoSEQ sequences covered only the junction and lacked quality scores; filtering therefore differed. Sequenced by immunoSEQ multiplex PCR; TCRdb stores in-frame clones only, minus some. Clone size and the V and J calls come from that table; the DNA yielded D and trimming. The sample lists approximately 1.5 million clones, around 98.5% seen once, with about 0.4% in the top ten. The data were taken from a study of shared clonotypes between healthy human individuals. Study information: Donors, aged 18 to 49, were a couple of women and three men. Overall study results and limits: Clonotype sharing across a few donors was observed for roughly 5% of naive CD4 clonotypes.

The CDR3 consists of 12 residues. Germline-derived CDR1 and CDR2 are SGDLS and YYNGEE. The V gene lost 0 bases and the J gene lost 10 bases, with 9 bases spanning the gap. In the CD4+ fraction, cells were divided into CD45RA+ naive and CD45RA-negative memory subsets. Sequenced: naive CD4+ T cells sorted from blood. As for subset: CD45RA+ positively selected. The chain combines TRBV9 with TRBJ2-3; the D is unclear. The clonotype was recovered from a man aged 25 to 45 in good health. The CDR3 DNA is TGTGCCAGCAGCGTAGAATCTTCTCCGCAGTATTTT. Amino acid sequence: CASSVESSPQYF.